These 3 T cell receptor beta chains were all obtained from the same sample, sequenced in a study of shared clonotypes between healthy human individuals. Repertoires were generated with immunoSEQ multiplex PCR, while TCRdb's copy carries only in-frame clones and drops some. The sample has about 1,500,000 clones; around 97% are singletons. The sample was naive CD4+ T cells sorted from blood. Subset meaning: CD45RA+ positively selected. These TCRs come from a man younger than 40 in good health.

The chain uses TRBV9 and TRBJ2-1; 9 bases are a match to TRBD2. The CDR3 runs to 14 residues. Germline V gene data show CDR1 as SGDLS and CDR2 as YYNGEE. V gave up 4 bases and J gave up 7 bases; unmatched junction bases: 6. The CDR3 coding sequence is TGTGCCAGCAGCCGGCTAGCGGGATCAAATGAGCAGTTCTTC. It translates to CASSRLAGSNEQFF.

The rearrangement joins TRBV5-4 to TRBJ1-4, with TRBD1 identical over 10 bases. Trimming removed 4 bases from V and 3 bases from J; junction bases left unmatched: 3. The CDR3 is 15 residues long. The V gene's germline CDR1 is SGHNT and CDR2 YYREEE (reference sequence). The CDR3 loop reads CASSAGQGANEKLFF. The CDR3 DNA is TGTGCCAGCAGCGCCGGACAGGGGGCTAATGAAAAACTGTTTTTT.

The genes are TRBV9 and TRBJ2-1, with 13 nucleotides matching TRBD2. From germline, CDR1 is SGDLS and CDR2 YYNGEE. This CDR3 region has 17 residues. Losses at the gene ends were 3 bases for V and 5 bases for J; bases not matched to a gene: 8. The CDR3 spells CASSARLAGGNDNEQFF. The CDR3 DNA reads as TGTGCCAGCAGCGCCAGACTAGCGGGAGGCAACGACAATGAGCAGTTCTTC.